Following are 20 T cell receptor beta chains from one sample sequenced in a study of T-cell memory formation after mild COVID-19. TCRdb reanalysed the 5' RACE reads using MiXCR and keeps one entry per CDR3 protein. This sample carries hundreds of thousands of distinct CDR3 sequences, 20% to 25% of them seen once, and the ten largest clones take roughly 23%. Source material: PBMCs or a T cell subset sorted from them (not recorded which). These TCRs come from a young man who had mild COVID-19 (a few samples of this study predate the infection). Cell type and time point are not known.

The chain combines TRBV7-9 with TRBJ2-2; TRBD1 agrees at 7 bases. The CDR3 sequence is 14 residues long. Trimming cost V 5 bases and J 9 bases; bases outside gene matches: 9. CDR1 and CDR2 from the germline V gene are SEHNR and FQNEAQ (reference sequence). The CDR3 loop reads CASSGQVFPWELFF. The CDR3 DNA reads as TGTGCCAGCAGCGGACAGGTTTTTCCCTGGGAGCTGTTTTTT.

The sample holds a few counts of this clonotype. This chain links TRBV9 with TRBJ2-1; a weak D match, TRBD1 (5 bases). Trimming stripped 0 bases from V and 8 bases from J, with 12 bases between. The CDR3 contains 14 residues. Germline V lookup: CDR1 SGDLS, CDR2 YYNGEE. For the CDR3, the DNA is TGTGCCAGCAGCGTAGCATCAGGGCACTATGAGCAGTTCTTC. Its protein is CASSVASGHYEQFF.

This rearrangement joins TRBV18 to TRBJ2-3; D uncertain. CDR1 and CDR2 (germline): KGHSH, LQKENI. The V and J ends lost 2 bases and 6 bases respectively, with 6 bases between them. The CDR3 loop spans 12 amino acids. Here the CDR3 reads CASSPDGDTQYF. The CDR3, as DNA: TGTGCCAGCTCACCAGACGGGGATACGCAGTATTTT.

The sample holds a few counts of this clonotype. This rearrangement joins TRBV3-1 to TRBJ1-1, with D hard to call. CDR1 and CDR2 (germline): LGHDT, YNNKEL (reference sequence). The CDR3 runs to 14 residues. V lost 6 bases and J 2 bases, leaving 13 bases between the germline ends. The CDR3 DNA sequence: TGTGCCAGCAGGCTAGTTGGAGGTAACACTGAAGCTTTCTTT. Translated: CASRLVGGNTEAFF.

CDR3 bases: TGTGCCAGCAGCCCCTGGGGTACGCTCGAGGGGCAGTATTTT. Translated, it gives CASSPWGTLEGQYF. This chain joins TRBV7-2 and TRBJ2-3; D perhaps matches TRBD2 (5 bases). The CDR3 loop spans 14 amino acids. Between the trimmed V and J ends, which lost 5 bases and 11 bases, there was a span of 20 bases. Germline V CDR1 and CDR2: SGHTA, FQGNSA.

This chain connects TRBV3-1 to TRBJ2-7; 14 positions match TRBD2. The germline gives CDR1 LGHDT, CDR2 YNNKEL (reference sequence). V gave up 4 bases and J gave up 3 bases; unmatched junction bases: 2. The length of the CDR3 is 15 residues. For the CDR3, the DNA is TGTGCCAGCAGCCCCGGGACTAGCGGGGGCTACGAGCAGTACGTC. Protein: CASSPGTSGGYEQYV.

This clonotype turned up a few times. V gene TRBV20-1 combines with J gene TRBJ2-7; no firm D call. Trimming cost V 2 bases and J 2 bases, with 10 bases left between them. Germline-derived CDR1 and CDR2 are DFQATT and SNEGSKA (reference sequence). CDR3 length: 13 residues. This CDR3 is CSARPSEAYEQYF. In nucleotides, the CDR3 is TGCAGTGCTAGACCCTCGGAAGCCTACGAGCAGTACTTC.

This clonotype turned up a few times. V gene TRBV7-2 combines with J gene TRBJ2-7, with D perhaps TRBD1 (6 bases). The V gene's germline CDR1 is SGHTA and CDR2 FQGNSA. The CDR3 length is 16 residues. V was cut by 2 bases and J by 0 bases, with 14 bases left in between. CDR3 sequence: CASSLTSQGSSYEQYF. CDR3 nucleotides: TGTGCCAGCAGCTTAACGAGCCAGGGGAGCTCCTACGAGCAGTACTTC.

The J gene is TRBJ2-3, the V gene TRBV5-1; 14 nucleotides agree with TRBD2. Per germline, CDR1 SGHRS and CDR2 YFSETQ. Trimming at V came to 4 bases and at J to 1 base, leaving 5 bases not matched to a gene. CDR3 length equals 17 residues. The CDR3 nucleotides read TGCGCCAGCAGCACGGGACTAGCGGGGGCCCGCACAGATACGCAGTATTTT. Residues: CASSTGLAGARTDTQYF. The full variable domain, its missing parts supplied by reference TRBV5-1 and TRBJ2-3, is KAGVTQTPRYLIKTRGQQVTLSCSPISGHRSVSWYQQTPGQGLQFLFEYFSETQRNKGNFPGRFSGRQFSNSRSEMNVSTLELGDSALYLCASSTGLAGARTDTQYFGPGTRLTVL.

The chain carries TRBV5-1 and TRBJ2-4; perhaps TRBD2 as D (6 bases). The V end was cut by 0 bases, the J end by 9 bases, with 16 bases between. Germline lookup yields CDR1 SGHRS and CDR2 YFSETQ. The CDR3 loop spans 15 amino acids. The CDR3 loop reads CASSLEWAGKGIQYF. DNA of the CDR3: TGCGCCAGCAGCTTGGAGTGGGCGGGGAAAGGCATTCAGTACTTC.

CDR3 sequence reads: CASSPKRQNNQPQHF. CDR3 sequence (DNA): TGTGCCAGCAGCCCCAAGAGACAGAACAATCAGCCCCAGCATTTT. The V and J genes are TRBV7-8 and TRBJ1-5, with a tentative D call TRBD1 (5 bases). Looked up from germline, CDR1 is SGHVS and CDR2 is FQNEAQ. This CDR3 is built from 15 residues. The germline V and J ends were trimmed by 5 bases and 3 bases, with 14 bases remaining between them.

This clonotype was counted many times. The chain links TRBV6-2 or TRBV6-3 to TRBJ2-7, with D unresolved. V lost 5 bases and J 1 base, leaving 6 bases between the germline ends. The CDR3 consists of 12 residues. Germline V gene sequence: CDR1 MNHEY, CDR2 SVGEGT. CDR3 sequence: CASSESSYEQYF. CDR3 sequence (DNA): TGTGCCAGCAGTGAAAGTTCCTACGAGCAGTACTTC.

This clonotype turned up a few times. The chain recombines TRBV20-1 with TRBJ1-1; D perhaps matches TRBD1 (6 bases). The CDR3 contains 14 residues. Per germline, CDR1 DFQATT and CDR2 SNEGSKA (reference sequence). Trimming removed 6 bases at V and 4 bases at J, with 18 bases between. This CDR3 reads CSAIGGVGSTEAFF. The CDR3 coding sequence is TGCAGTGCCATTGGGGGCGTGGGGAGCACTGAAGCTTTCTTT.

This clonotype has just a few counts. The J gene is TRBJ1-6, the V gene TRBV6-5, with D perhaps matching TRBD1 (5 bases). The CDR3 consists of 14 residues. V shed 3 bases and J shed 8 bases, with 11 bases lying between them. Germline CDR1 reads MNHEY; CDR2 reads SVGAGI. The CDR3 region is CASSYRGDYSPLHF. The CDR3 DNA reads TGTGCCAGCAGTTATCGCGGGGACTATTCACCCCTCCACTTT.

The V and J genes are TRBV7-9 and TRBJ2-2, with 8 nucleotides matching TRBD1. The CDR3 runs 16 residues. Trimming removed 3 bases from V and 1 base from J; junction bases left unmatched: 4. From germline, CDR1 is SEHNR and CDR2 FQNEAQ (reference sequence). The CDR3 sequence is CASSLGTGENTGELFF. The CDR3 nucleotides read TGTGCCAGCAGCTTGGGGACAGGAGAGAACACCGGGGAGCTGTTTTTT.

This clonotype came up a few times. The rearrangement links TRBV28 to TRBJ2-1; D not certain. The V gene lost 6 bases and the J gene lost 11 bases, with 17 bases spanning the gap. Germline loops: CDR1 MDHEN, CDR2 SYDVKM. The CDR3 length is 13 residues. CDR3 nucleotides: TGTGCCAGCAGCTCCCCCTCGACGGCCCAGCAGTTCTTC. Protein product: CASSSPSTAQQFF.

The chain links TRBV5-1 to TRBJ1-2; D is undetermined. CDR3 size: 13 residues. V was cut by 3 bases and J by 8 bases, with 14 bases left in between. CDR1 is SGHRS, CDR2 YFSETQ, per germline. For the CDR3, the DNA is TGCGCCAGCAGCTCGTCGGGAGAGCGGGGCTACACCTTC. As protein: CASSSSGERGYTF.

The V and J genes are TRBV12-3 or TRBV12-4 and TRBJ2-3; 8 positions match TRBD2. There are 15 residues in the CDR3. V shed 3 bases and J 4 bases; nucleotides not matched to a gene: 6. The CDR3 sequence is CASSFSSGVSDTQYF. The DNA for the CDR3 is TGTGCCAGCAGTTTCAGTAGCGGGGTGTCAGATACGCAGTATTTT.

The V call is TRBV20-1, the J call TRBJ2-3; unclear D gene. This CDR3 is built from 14 residues. In germline, CDR1 is DFQATT, CDR2 SNEGSKA (reference sequence). V gave up 1 base and J gave up 6 bases, with 14 bases separating them. DNA for the CDR3: TGCAGTGCTAGAGGCCCTCCTCGTCGCGATACGCAGTATTTT. It specifies CSARGPPRRDTQYF.

This clonotype was counted many times. This chain connects TRBV7-9 to TRBJ2-5; 10 bases are shared with TRBD2. CDR3 length equals 16 residues. After removal of 2 bases from V and 6 bases from J, the junction contained 9 bases not matched to a gene. Germline V gene lookup returns CDR1 SEHNR and CDR2 FQNEAQ (reference sequence). The CDR3 sequence: CASSLRGLAGVQTQYF. The CDR3 bases are TGTGCCAGCAGCTTAAGGGGGCTAGCGGGAGTGCAGACCCAGTACTTC.